The subject of this entry is one T cell receptor (beta chain). The antigen is unknown. This entry is derived from a study of T cells in Graves' hyperthyroidism and ophthalmopathy. Diagnoses were made from clinical symptoms, serum measures (thyroxine and TRAb), thyroid ultrasound and orbital computed tomography. Amplified regions were TCR beta CDR3 sequences from RNA transcripts. HTBI primers were employed in a first-round RT-PCR of the TCR CDR3. MiXCR, applied by TCRdb to the multiplex PCR reads, yields one record per CDR3 protein. The sample lists 600,000 or so distinct CDR3 sequences, more than 12% occurring once. Study-level findings and limits: Most expanded thyroid clonotypes above 0.001 recurred in blood. Separating ophthalmopathy from stable hyperthyroidism was achieved by a 13 V-J model. Ophthalmopathy was model-predicted a median roughly 6.3 months pre-onset.

Losses at the gene ends were 5 bases for V and 6 bases for J; bases not matched to a gene: 9. The CDR3 covers 16 residues. Germline V CDR1 and CDR2: MDHEN, SYDVKM. This sequence joins TRBV28 and TRBJ2-7, with 14 bases aligning to TRBD2. The clonotype was recovered from a woman aged 45-59 years with Graves' ophthalmopathy. The sequenced material came from blood. This CDR3 reads CASSVAGTSGSGEQYF. CDR3 DNA: TGTGCCAGCAGTGTCGCCGGGACTAGCGGGAGTGGCGAGCAGTACTTC.